What follows are 28 T cell receptor beta chains derived from one specimen sequenced in a study of shared clonotypes between healthy human individuals. Clones were read by immunoSEQ multiplex PCR, and TCRdb kept only the in-frame ones, dropping some. The data contain millions of clones, more than 90% of them seen just once; the ten biggest clones take up about 0.13%. The sample was naive CD4+ T cells sorted from blood. Subset noted: CD45RA+ positively selected. The receptor set was obtained from a man between 18 and 35 years old in good health.

Here the CDR3 DNA reads TGTGCCAGCCGCTACACCAGGGCCCCCTATGGCTACACCTTC. It is translated as CASRYTRAPYGYTF. This chain joins TRBV28 and TRBJ1-2; weak D call: TRBD1 (5 bases). V was shortened by 8 bases and J by 4 bases, with 17 bases between the two germline ends. CDR1 MDHEN and CDR2 SYDVKM come from the germline V gene. The CDR3 is 14 residues long.

The chain links TRBV10-2 to TRBJ2-5; the D gene could be TRBD1 or TRBD2 (5 bases each). Germline CDR1 and CDR2: WSHSY and SAAADI. The CDR3 spans 11 residues. V was pared by 5 bases and J by 12 bases, with 13 bases between. The chain's CDR3 is CASSFQGRKYF. CDR3 coding DNA: TGCGCCAGCAGTTTCCAGGGACGGAAGTACTTC.

The chain uses TRBV15 and TRBJ1-5; D is undetermined. CDR1 LNHNV and CDR2 YYDKDF come from the germline V gene (reference sequence). V was pared by 0 bases and J by 3 bases, with 15 bases between. The CDR3 has 17 amino acids. CDR3 nucleotide sequence: TGTGCCACCAGCAGAGATAAAGGCGTCGGGATCAATCAGCCCCAGCATTTT. It yields the protein CATSRDKGVGINQPQHF.

This clone was seen a few times. In nucleotides, the CDR3 is TGTGCCAGTAGCGAGAGAGGATTATACACTGAAGCTTTCTTT. It codes for CASSERGLYTEAFF. The chain employs TRBV19 and TRBJ1-1, with D uncertain. The germline V gene encodes CDR1 LNHDA and CDR2 SQIVND (reference sequence). The ends were cut back, 6 bases at V and 3 bases at J, with 14 bases in the middle. This CDR3 region has 14 residues.

The chain has TRBV6-6 and TRBJ1-1, with D hard to call. CDR3 length equals 14 residues. Trimming pared 8 bases from V and 0 bases from J, leaving 13 bases between. The germline CDR1 and CDR2 sequences are MNHNY and SVGAGI (reference sequence). For the CDR3, the DNA is TGTGCCAGCGGTCGCTTGGGTATGAACACTGAAGCTTTCTTT. It is translated as CASGRLGMNTEAFF.

The chain uses TRBV4-1 and TRBJ2-2; D possibly corresponds to TRBD2 (6 bases). The CDR3 runs 20 residues. The germline V and J ends were trimmed by 0 bases and 0 bases, with 20 bases remaining between them. In germline, CDR1 is MGHRA, CDR2 YSYEKL. CDR3 in DNA: TGCGCCAGCAGCCAAGATCGTCTAGGAGGGAGCGAATCGAACACCGGGGAGCTGTTTTTT. Its protein is CASSQDRLGGSESNTGELFF.

The chain couples TRBV5-1 to TRBJ2-2, with 7 bases identical to TRBD1. There are 14 residues in the CDR3. V was clipped by 5 bases and J by 5 bases; unmatched bases: 6. Germline-derived CDR1 and CDR2 are SGHRS and YFSETQ. This CDR3 reads CASRPPGGTGELFF. The CDR3 DNA is TGCGCCAGCAGGCCGCCAGGGGGTACCGGGGAGCTGTTTTTT.

This chain connects TRBV9 to TRBJ2-3; 8 nucleotides line up with TRBD2. Germline V gene lookup returns CDR1 SGDLS and CDR2 YYNGEE. The CDR3 loop spans 16 amino acids. V shed 0 bases, J shed 4 bases, and the junction held 7 bases outside the gene matches. DNA for the CDR3: TGTGCCAGCAGCGTAGGGCTAGCGGGCTCGGCAGATACGCAGTATTTT. As protein: CASSVGLAGSADTQYF.

The genes are TRBV10-2 and TRBJ1-4; TRBD1 is a possible D gene (6 bases). The V end was cut by 6 bases, the J end by 7 bases, with 12 bases between. Per germline, CDR1 WSHSY and CDR2 SAAADI. The CDR3 length is 13 residues. As DNA, the CDR3 is TGCGCCAGCAGGGAAGGGGGTATTGAAAAACTGTTTTTT. This gives the protein CASREGGIEKLFF.

Only one count was recorded for this clone. V and J are TRBV6-1 and TRBJ1-5, with 7 bases aligning to TRBD1. CDR3 length: 14 amino acids. In germline, CDR1 is MNHNS, CDR2 SASEGT. Unmatched junction bases numbered 4, after V lost 8 bases and J lost 0 bases. CDR3 nucleotides: TGTGCCAGCGTTAACAGGGGTAGCAATCAGCCCCAGCATTTT. Translated: CASVNRGSNQPQHF.

The chain combines TRBV9 with TRBJ2-5; 12 bases agree with TRBD2. Germline CDR1 SGDLS, CDR2 YYNGEE. This CDR3 contains 16 residues. V was pared by 4 bases and J by 0 bases, with 4 bases of the junction left unmatched. Written as DNA, the CDR3 is TGTGCCAGCAGCTACGGACTAGCGGGGAACCAAGAGACCCAGTACTTC. Translation: CASSYGLAGNQETQYF. The full variable domain, rest sourced from reference TRBV9 and TRBJ2-5, is DSGVTQTPKHLITATGQRVTLRCSPRSGDLSVYWYQQSLDQGLQFLIQYYNGEERAKGNILERFSAQQFPDLHSELNLSSLELGDSALYFCASSYGLAGNQETQYFGPGTRLLVL.

This clone was observed a single time. The rearrangement uses TRBV11-2 and TRBJ2-3, with 13 bases fitting TRBD2. Germline CDR1 SGHAT, CDR2 FQNNGV. The ends lost 5 bases at V and 3 bases at J; junction bases unmatched: 11. The CDR3 consists of 18 residues. CDR3 nucleotide sequence: TGTGCCAGCAGCGCGGGACTAGCGGGGCTGTTGTCTACAGATACGCAGTATTTT. It is translated as CASSAGLAGLLSTDTQYF.

The chain has TRBV19 and TRBJ2-7; 8 bases are shared with TRBD1. From germline, CDR1 is LNHDA and CDR2 SQIVND (reference sequence). The CDR3 runs 14 residues. J was trimmed by 6 bases and V by 4 bases; bases with no gene match: 8. CDR3 loop: CASSSLQGEVEQYF. The CDR3 DNA sequence: TGTGCCAGTAGTAGCTTACAGGGGGAGGTCGAGCAGTACTTC.

Turning to this clone: The identical CDR3 is also encoded by other nucleotide sequences in the sample. The rearrangement uses TRBV19 and TRBJ2-3, with D hard to call. Trimming cost V 4 bases and J 2 bases, with 4 bases left between them. Germline lookup yields CDR1 LNHDA and CDR2 SQIVND (reference sequence). The CDR3 extends over 12 amino acids. As DNA, the CDR3 is TGTGCCAGTAGTAGCAACACAGATACGCAGTATTTT. Translating gives CASSSNTDTQYF.

The rearrangement uses TRBV7-2 and TRBJ1-6, with D tentatively TRBD1 (5 bases). There are 15 residues in the CDR3. The ends were cut back, 5 bases at V and 9 bases at J, with 17 bases in the middle. Germline assignment: CDR1 SGHTA and CDR2 FQGNSA. CDR3 coding DNA: TGTGCCAGCAGCATAACCACGGGGGTCGGTTCACCCCTCCACTTT. It codes for CASSITTGVGSPLHF.

The V and J genes are TRBV7-2 and TRBJ2-7, with D perhaps matching TRBD1 (5 bases). This CDR3 is 13 amino acids long. Germline CDR1 is SGHTA and CDR2 is FQGNSA. V lost 1 base, J lost 7 bases, and 11 bases lay in between. The CDR3 nucleotides are TGTGCCAGCAGCTTAGGTTGGGGCAGGGAGCAGTACTTC. This encodes CASSLGWGREQYF.

The chain uses TRBV10-2 and TRBJ1-6; D possibly corresponds to TRBD1 (6 bases). With 2 bases removed from V and 8 bases from J, the gap between germline ends came to 13 bases. Germline lookup yields CDR1 WSHSY and CDR2 SAAADI. This CDR3 has 15 amino acids. CDR3 in DNA: TGCGCCAGCAGTGAGCCGAAGGGGGTTGATTCACCCCTCCACTTT. Its translation is CASSEPKGVDSPLHF.

This clone was counted once. The chain recombines TRBV9 with TRBJ2-5; a possible D gene is TRBD1 (6 bases). The CDR3 has 14 amino acids. Looked up from germline, CDR1 is SGDLS and CDR2 is YYNGEE. Trimming shortened V by 5 bases and J by 2 bases, and 13 bases separated the two germline ends. CDR3 sequence (DNA): TGTGCCAGCAGTAACAGGGAAGGGCAAGAGACCCAGTACTTC. Amino acid sequence: CASSNREGQETQYF.

The chain couples TRBV5-1 to TRBJ2-1; the match to TRBD1 covers 7 bases. V trimming: 7 bases; J trimming: 2 bases; junction bases outside the gene matches: 9. This CDR3 has 15 amino acids. Germline CDR1 reads SGHRS; CDR2 reads YFSETQ. CDR3 loop: CASGRPGQTYNEQFF. Here the CDR3 DNA reads TGCGCCAGCGGACGTCCGGGACAGACCTACAATGAGCAGTTCTTC.

This chain uses TRBV12-5 with TRBJ2-1, with TRBD1 as a possible D gene (5 bases). This CDR3 has 14 amino acids. Germline loops: CDR1 LGHNT, CDR2 FRNRAP. Trimming removed 0 bases at V and 8 bases at J, with 11 bases between. CDR3 nucleotides: TGTGCTAGTGGTTTGGTCCAGGGTCACGATGAGCAGTTCTTC. Translating it yields CASGLVQGHDEQFF.

Comments on this clone: The same CDR3 can be traced to other DNA sequences in this sample. This chain uses TRBV6-1 with TRBJ1-1; the match to TRBD1 covers 8 bases. CDR1 is MNHNS, CDR2 SASEGT, per germline. The CDR3 spans 13 residues. J gave up 4 bases and V 6 bases, and 4 bases lay outside the gene matches. The CDR3 sequence: CASSPTGGTEAFF. For the CDR3, the DNA is TGTGCCAGCAGCCCAACAGGGGGCACTGAAGCTTTCTTT.

Concerning this clone: The sample has other DNA sequences that encode this CDR3 too. The chain joins TRBV5-1 to TRBJ2-5; no clear D. CDR1 and CDR2 (germline): SGHRS, YFSETQ. This CDR3 is 14 amino acids long. Trimming removed 0 bases at V and 1 base at J, with 7 bases between. CDR3 residues: CASSLVDSQETQYF. CDR3 sequence (DNA): TGCGCCAGCAGCTTGGTCGACTCCCAAGAGACCCAGTACTTC.

A note on this clone: The same CDR3 arises from other DNA sequences in this sample as well. V and J are TRBV5-4 and TRBJ2-2; TRBD1 aligns across 7 bases. Germline assignment: CDR1 SGHNT and CDR2 YYREEE (reference sequence). J lost 3 bases, V lost 2 bases, and 4 bases had no gene match. The length of the CDR3 is 15 residues. DNA of the CDR3: TGTGCCAGCAGCTTAAGAGACAGGGACACCGGGGAGCTGTTTTTT. It is translated as CASSLRDRDTGELFF.

The chain employs TRBV27 and TRBJ1-1, with D perhaps TRBD1 (6 bases). Trimming stripped 5 bases from V and 5 bases from J, with 21 bases between. CDR1 and CDR2 from the germline V gene are MNHEY and SMNVEV (reference sequence). The CDR3 consists of 16 residues. The CDR3 is CASSGPGGGRGTEAFF. The CDR3 nucleotides read TGTGCCAGCAGTGGCCCCGGCGGGGGCCGGGGGACTGAAGCTTTCTTT.

The chain employs TRBV30 and TRBJ1-1, with 9 bases matching TRBD1. From germline, CDR1 is GTSNPN and CDR2 SVGIG (reference sequence). The CDR3 runs to 14 residues. J lost 2 bases, V lost 5 bases, and 6 bases had no gene match. The CDR3 sequence is CAWGQGTRNTEAFF. CDR3 nucleotides: TGTGCCTGGGGACAGGGGACACGAAACACTGAAGCTTTCTTT.

As for this clone: Additional DNA sequences in this sample encode the identical CDR3. The CDR3 region has the DNA TGCGCCAGCAGCTTCGGGGGGACTGGCAATCAGCCCCAGCATTTT. This translates into CASSFGGTGNQPQHF. The rearrangement links TRBV5-1 to TRBJ1-5, with a possible D match to TRBD1 (5 bases). Germline V CDR1 and CDR2: SGHRS, YFSETQ. Between the trimmed V and J ends, which lost 2 bases and 2 bases, there was a span of 11 bases. CDR3 length: 15 amino acids.

The chain recombines TRBV13 with TRBJ2-7; D ambiguous. Per germline, CDR1 PRHDT and CDR2 FYEKMQ (reference sequence). V was shortened by 4 bases and J by 6 bases, with 10 bases between the two germline ends. This CDR3 has 12 residues. The CDR3 region has the DNA TGTGCCAGCAGCTACCCCGGGCTCGAGCAGTACTTC. It codes for CASSYPGLEQYF.

A remark on this clone: The sample has other DNA sequences that encode this CDR3 too. This chain uses TRBV5-1 with TRBJ1-5; possible D gene TRBD1, 5 bases. The CDR3 is 14 residues long. The V end lost 0 bases, the J end lost 7 bases, and 11 bases lay between the germline ends. Germline V gives CDR1 SGHRS, CDR2 YFSETQ. CDR3 nucleotides: TGCGCCAGCAGCTTGGATGGGGGATTCCAGCCCCAGCATTTT. This gives the protein CASSLDGGFQPQHF.